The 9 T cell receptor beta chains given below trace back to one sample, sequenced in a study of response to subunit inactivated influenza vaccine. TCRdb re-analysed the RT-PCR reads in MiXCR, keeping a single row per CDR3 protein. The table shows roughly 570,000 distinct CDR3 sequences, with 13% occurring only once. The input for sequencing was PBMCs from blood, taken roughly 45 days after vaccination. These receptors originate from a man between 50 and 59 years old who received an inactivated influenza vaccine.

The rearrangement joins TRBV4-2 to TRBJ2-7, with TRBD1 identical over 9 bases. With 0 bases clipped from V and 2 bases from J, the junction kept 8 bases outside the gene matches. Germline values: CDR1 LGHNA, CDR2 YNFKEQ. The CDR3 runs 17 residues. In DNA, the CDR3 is TGTGCCAGCAGCCAAGAGGCCTCGGGACAGGGCACCTACGAGCAGTACTTC. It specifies CASSQEASGQGTYEQYF.

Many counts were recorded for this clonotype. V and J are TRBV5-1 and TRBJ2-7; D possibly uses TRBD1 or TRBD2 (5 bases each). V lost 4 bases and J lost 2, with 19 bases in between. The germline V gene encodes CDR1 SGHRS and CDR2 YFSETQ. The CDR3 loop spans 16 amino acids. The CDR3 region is CASSPVPAGTPYEQYF. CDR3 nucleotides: TGCGCCAGCAGCCCAGTTCCGGCAGGGACGCCCTACGAGCAGTACTTC.

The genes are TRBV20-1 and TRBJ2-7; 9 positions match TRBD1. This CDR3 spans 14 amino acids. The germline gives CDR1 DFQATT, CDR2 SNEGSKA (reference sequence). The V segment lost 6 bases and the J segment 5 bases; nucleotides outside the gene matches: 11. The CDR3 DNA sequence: TGCAGTGCGGAGGGACAGGGAGTTTCCAACGAGCAGTACTTC. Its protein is CSAEGQGVSNEQYF.

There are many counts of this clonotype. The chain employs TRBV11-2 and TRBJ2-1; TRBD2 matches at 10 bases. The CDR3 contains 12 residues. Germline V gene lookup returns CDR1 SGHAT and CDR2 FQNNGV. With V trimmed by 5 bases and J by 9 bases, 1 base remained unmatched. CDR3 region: CASSPSGGEQFF. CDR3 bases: TGTGCCAGCAGCCCTAGCGGGGGTGAGCAGTTCTTC.

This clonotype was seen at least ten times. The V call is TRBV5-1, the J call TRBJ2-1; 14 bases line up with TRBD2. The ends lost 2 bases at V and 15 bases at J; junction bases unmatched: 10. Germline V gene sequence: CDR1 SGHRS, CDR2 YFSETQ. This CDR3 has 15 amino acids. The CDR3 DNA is TGCGCCAGCAGCTTCGGACTAGCGGGAGGAAGTTATCGGTTCTTC. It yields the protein CASSFGLAGGSYRFF.

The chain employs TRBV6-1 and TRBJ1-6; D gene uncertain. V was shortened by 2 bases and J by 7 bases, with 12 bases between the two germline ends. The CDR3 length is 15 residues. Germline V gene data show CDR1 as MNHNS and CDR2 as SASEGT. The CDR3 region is CASSETPGGNSPLHF. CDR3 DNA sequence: TGTGCCAGCAGTGAAACCCCCGGCGGGAATTCACCCCTCCACTTT.

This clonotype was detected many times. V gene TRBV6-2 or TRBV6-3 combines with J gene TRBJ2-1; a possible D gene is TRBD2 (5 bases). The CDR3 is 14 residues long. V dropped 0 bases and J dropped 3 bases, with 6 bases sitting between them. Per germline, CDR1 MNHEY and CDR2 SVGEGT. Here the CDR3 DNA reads TGTGCCAGCAGTTACTCGAGGGACTACAATGAGCAGTTCTTC. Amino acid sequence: CASSYSRDYNEQFF.

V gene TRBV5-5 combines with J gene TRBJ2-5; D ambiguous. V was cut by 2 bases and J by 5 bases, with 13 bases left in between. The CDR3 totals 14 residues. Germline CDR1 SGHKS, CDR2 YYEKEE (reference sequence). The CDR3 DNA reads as TGTGCCAGCAGCTTCGGAGAGTTCGTGGAGACCCAGTACTTC. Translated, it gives CASSFGEFVETQYF.

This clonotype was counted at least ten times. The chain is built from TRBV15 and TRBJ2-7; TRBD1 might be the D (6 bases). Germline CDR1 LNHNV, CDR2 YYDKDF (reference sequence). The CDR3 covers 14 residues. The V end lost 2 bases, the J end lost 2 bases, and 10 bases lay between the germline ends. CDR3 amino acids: CATSRQDSTYEQYF. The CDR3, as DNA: TGTGCCACCAGCAGACAGGACAGCACCTACGAGCAGTACTTC. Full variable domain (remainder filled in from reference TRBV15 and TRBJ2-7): DAMVIQNPRYQVTQFGKPVTLSCSQTLNHNVMYWYQQKSSQAPKLLFHYYDKDFNNEADTPDNFQSRRPNTSFCFLDIRSPGLGDTAMYLCATSRQDSTYEQYFGPGTRLTVT.